Below are 29 T cell receptor beta chains sequenced from a single sample in a study of graft-versus-host responses after intestinal transplantation. Antigens for these TCRs are unknown. The repertoire was sequenced with immunoSEQ multiplex PCR; TCRdb's copy has only in-frame clones and lacks some. The repertoire holds 90,000 to 150,000 clones, with just under 95% as singletons. The source material was unstimulated CD4+ T cells sorted from spleen or lymph node cells, sampled before intestinal transplant. These receptors were obtained from a human donor who received an intestinal transplant.

The chain combines TRBV30 with TRBJ2-3; 8 bases agree with TRBD2. J was trimmed by 5 bases and V by 4 bases; bases with no gene match: 8. This CDR3 contains 14 residues. Germline V gene data show CDR1 as GTSNPN and CDR2 as SVGIG (reference sequence). This CDR3 is CAWTGSGKRDTQYF. CDR3 DNA: TGTGCCTGGACTGGTAGCGGGAAGAGAGATACGCAGTATTTT. The full variable domain, completed using reference TRBV30 and TRBJ2-3, is SQTIHQWPATLVQPVGSPLSLECTVEGTSNPNLYWYRQAAGRGLQLLFYSVGIGQISSEVPQNLSASRPQDRQFILSSKKLLLSDSGFYLCAWTGSGKRDTQYFGPGTRLTVL.

The chain has TRBV25-1 and TRBJ2-3; perhaps TRBD2 as D (6 bases). CDR1 is MGHDK, CDR2 SYGVNS, per germline. Deletions cut 6 bases from V and 2 bases from J, with 15 bases between. This CDR3 has 15 amino acids. CDR3 sequence (DNA): TGTGCCAGCAGCGGGACTGGGTCTAACACAGATACGCAGTATTTT. This gives the protein CASSGTGSNTDTQYF.

This chain links TRBV28 with TRBJ2-3; tentatively, D is TRBD1 or TRBD2 (5 bases each). The length of the CDR3 is 13 residues. CDR1 is MDHEN and CDR2 is SYDVKM in the germline V gene. V lost 5 bases and J 6 bases, leaving 12 bases between the germline ends. This CDR3 reads CASSRDQVDTQYF. As DNA, the CDR3 is TGTGCCAGCAGTCGGGACCAGGTGGATACGCAGTATTTT.

A single count supports this clone. The chain combines TRBV7-3 with TRBJ1-1; 9 bases line up with TRBD1. The germline V gene has CDR1 SGHTA and CDR2 FQGTGA. The length of the CDR3 is 14 residues. Trimming at V came to 2 bases and at J to 4 bases, leaving 2 bases not matched to a gene. The CDR3 DNA is TGTGCCAGCAGCTTAGGGACAGGGAGCACTGAAGCTTTCTTT. Its protein product is CASSLGTGSTEAFF.

This sequence joins TRBV27 and TRBJ1-2; no definite D call. The V end was cut by 3 bases, the J end by 4 bases, with 9 bases between. Germline lookup yields CDR1 MNHEY and CDR2 SMNVEV (reference sequence). CDR3 length: 13 amino acids. CDR3: CASSLRGLYGYTF. In DNA, the CDR3 is TGTGCCAGCAGTTTGAGAGGACTCTATGGCTACACCTTC.

This clone was counted a single time. The rearrangement joins TRBV1 to TRBJ2-3. TRBV1 is a pseudogene. The CDR3 totals 18 residues. The CDR3 nucleotides read TGCACCAGCAGCCAAGATAGTGGGTTAGGCTCAGGCACAGATACGCAGTATTTT. Its protein product is CTSSQDSGLGSGTDTQYF.

The V call is TRBV11-2, the J call TRBJ1-1; D is undetermined. This CDR3 is 14 amino acids long. Trimming shortened V by 4 bases and J by 3 bases, and 12 bases separated the two germline ends. From germline, CDR1 is SGHAT and CDR2 FQNNGV. Here the CDR3 DNA reads TGTGCCAGCAGCTCTCGACCTCGGGACACTGAAGCTTTCTTT. Protein sequence: CASSSRPRDTEAFF.

The J gene is TRBJ2-1, the V gene TRBV7-9, with D unclear. V was pared by 2 bases and J by 2 bases, with 7 bases between. The CDR3 runs 14 residues. Germline V gene sequence: CDR1 SEHNR, CDR2 FQNEAQ (reference sequence). The CDR3 DNA follows: TGTGCCAGCAGCTTACAGGCAGCCTACAATGAGCAGTTCTTC. Its protein product is CASSLQAAYNEQFF.

This clone was picked up one time. This sequence joins TRBV2 and TRBJ2-1, with D tentatively TRBD1 or TRBD2 (5 bases each). The germline V gene encodes CDR1 SNHLY and CDR2 FYNNEI. Trimming cost V 7 bases and J 7 bases, with 17 bases left between them. CDR3 length: 14 residues. DNA of the CDR3: TGTGCCAGCAATATCCCGGGACCCAATAATGAGCAGTTCTTC. This encodes CASNIPGPNNEQFF. The variable domain in full, with the rest retrieved from reference TRBV2 and TRBJ2-1, is EPEVTQTPSHQVTQMGQEVILRCVPISNHLYFYWYRQILGQKVEFLVSFYNNEISEKSEIFDDQFSVERPDGSNFTLKIRSTKLEDSAMYFCASNIPGPNNEQFFGPGTRLTVL.

The chain employs TRBV5-1 and TRBJ2-1; D may be TRBD1 or TRBD2 (5 bases each). The CDR3 loop spans 13 amino acids. V shed 4 bases and J shed 9 bases, with 14 bases lying between them. From germline, CDR1 is SGHRS and CDR2 YFSETQ. Written as DNA, the CDR3 is TGCGCCAGCAGCCTGGGGGTAACGGGTGAGCAGTTCTTC. Protein product: CASSLGVTGEQFF. Supplemented by reference TRBV5-1 and TRBJ2-1, the full variable domain reads KAGVTQTPRYLIKTRGQQVTLSCSPISGHRSVSWYQQTPGQGLQFLFEYFSETQRNKGNFPGRFSGRQFSNSRSEMNVSTLELGDSALYLCASSLGVTGEQFFGPGTRLTVL.

The rearrangement joins TRBV5-1 to TRBJ1-2; 9 bases are a match to TRBD1. CDR1 SGHRS and CDR2 YFSETQ come from the germline V gene. J lost 0 bases, V lost 4 bases, and 7 bases had no gene match. CDR3 length equals 16 residues. This chain's CDR3 is CASSLGTGRANYGYTF. Written as DNA, the CDR3 is TGCGCCAGCAGCCTCGGGACAGGGAGGGCTAACTATGGCTACACCTTC.

The chain employs TRBV6-1 and TRBJ1-5; D unresolved. Deletions cut 4 bases from V and 6 bases from J, with 10 bases between. This CDR3 contains 13 residues. The germline V gene has CDR1 MNHNS and CDR2 SASEGT. The CDR3 nucleotides are TGTGCCAGCAGTGTTAGGGAAGGTCAGCCCCAGCATTTT. Protein sequence: CASSVREGQPQHF.

This chain uses TRBV9 with TRBJ2-4, with 8 bases that match TRBD2. The V segment lost 0 bases and the J segment 8 bases; nucleotides outside the gene matches: 10. This CDR3 comprises 16 residues. CDR1 is SGDLS, CDR2 YYNGEE, per germline. Here the CDR3 reads CASSVALTGGGDIQYF. CDR3 coding DNA: TGTGCCAGCAGCGTAGCTTTAACGGGGGGGGGAGACATTCAGTACTTC.

V is TRBV20-1 and J is TRBJ1-1; D unresolved. Germline CDR1 DFQATT, CDR2 SNEGSKA (reference sequence). With 3 bases removed from V and 7 bases from J, the gap between germline ends came to 9 bases. The CDR3 contains 11 residues. The CDR3 is CSASRGSEAFF. As DNA, the CDR3 is TGCAGTGCTAGTCGCGGGAGTGAAGCTTTCTTT.

The chain uses TRBV7-9 and TRBJ2-5; TRBD2 is a possible D gene (5 bases). CDR3 length: 14 residues. Germline V gene data show CDR1 as SEHNR and CDR2 as FQNEAQ (reference sequence). Trimming removed 6 bases from V and 0 bases from J, with 11 bases in between. CDR3 sequence (DNA): TGTGCCAGCAGTTACTCGGGGTACCAAGAGACCCAGTACTTC. This gives the protein CASSYSGYQETQYF.

The chain is built from TRBV25-1 and TRBJ1-5; D unclear. Germline V gene sequence: CDR1 MGHDK, CDR2 SYGVNS. V gave up 6 bases and J gave up 1 base, with 10 bases separating them. The CDR3 is 14 amino acids. The CDR3 region has the DNA TGTGCCAGCAGCGGGGAACGGAGCAATCAGCCCCAGCATTTT. The encoded protein is CASSGERSNQPQHF.

The chain carries TRBV9 and TRBJ2-7, with D unclear. Trimming pared 1 base from V and 2 bases from J, leaving 16 bases between. Germline lookup yields CDR1 SGDLS and CDR2 YYNGEE. The CDR3 has 16 residues. DNA of the CDR3: TGTGCCAGCAGCGTACGGGTGACACAAGACCCCTACGAGCAGTACTTC. It codes for CASSVRVTQDPYEQYF.

This chain connects TRBV10-3 to TRBJ1-1; D unclear. Trimming removed 3 bases from V and 4 bases from J, with 12 bases in between. In germline, CDR1 is ENHRY, CDR2 SYGVKD. CDR3 length equals 14 residues. CDR3 sequence reads: CAISELEVGTEAFF. Here the CDR3 DNA reads TGTGCCATCAGTGAATTAGAGGTAGGCACTGAAGCTTTCTTT.

This rearrangement joins TRBV5-6 to TRBJ1-2, with D unclear. CDR1 SGHDT and CDR2 YYEEEE come from the germline V gene. CDR3 length: 13 amino acids. V dropped 0 bases and J dropped 4 bases, with 7 bases sitting between them. This chain's CDR3 is CASSLDRTYGYTF. The CDR3 nucleotides are TGTGCCAGCAGCTTGGATAGAACCTATGGCTACACCTTC. Based on the CDR3 plus reference TRBV5-6 and TRBJ1-2, the full variable domain is DAGVTQSPTHLIKTRGQQVTLRCSPKSGHDTVSWYQQALGQGPQFIFQYYEEEERQRGNFPDRFSGHQFPNYSSELNVNALLLGDSALYLCASSLDRTYGYTFGSGTRLTVV.

This clone was seen a single time. The rearrangement uses TRBV2 and TRBJ2-3, with D perhaps matching TRBD1 or TRBD2 (5 bases each). The CDR3 runs 12 residues. The V end was cut by 8 bases, the J end by 0 bases, with 6 bases between. CDR1 and CDR2 (germline): SNHLY, FYNNEI. The CDR3: CASGTSTDTQYF. The CDR3 DNA reads as TGTGCCAGCGGGACCAGCACAGATACGCAGTATTTT.

The chain carries TRBV5-1 and TRBJ2-4; 7 bases are shared with TRBD1. Germline V gene lookup returns CDR1 SGHRS and CDR2 YFSETQ. This CDR3 has 17 amino acids. The V and J ends lost 2 bases and 0 bases, in that order; junction bases with no gene match: 8. The CDR3 reads CASSLGQVGLAKNIQYF. In DNA, the CDR3 is TGCGCCAGCAGCTTAGGACAGGTGGGGCTAGCCAAAAACATTCAGTACTTC.

For the CDR3, the DNA is TGTGCCATCAGTGAAGGCCGAGCCGGTTCAGATACGCAGTATTTT. Its protein product is CAISEGRAGSDTQYF. V gene TRBV10-3 combines with J gene TRBJ2-3; D is undetermined. Per germline, CDR1 ENHRY and CDR2 SYGVKD. Trimming took off 3 bases at V and 4 bases at J, with 14 bases between the two ends. The CDR3 is made up of 15 amino acids.

The chain recombines TRBV7-3 with TRBJ1-6; D unresolved. V lost 1 base to trimming and J lost 7 bases, with 5 bases between them. The germline gives CDR1 SGHTA, CDR2 FQGTGA. The CDR3 is made up of 13 amino acids. The CDR3 DNA is TGTGCCAGCAGCTTAAACAGAAATTCACCCCTCCACTTT. This translates into CASSLNRNSPLHF. Variable domain in full (rest from reference TRBV7-3 and TRBJ1-6): GAGVSQTPSNKVTEKGKYVELRCDPISGHTALYWYRQSLGQGPEFLIYFQGTGAADDSGLPNDRFFAVRPEGSVSTLKIQRTERGDSAVYLCASSLNRNSPLHFGNGTRLTVT.

The chain uses TRBV2 and TRBJ2-5; 10 nucleotides align to TRBD2. The J call may be in error: the DNA end matches TRBJ2-7 better. The CDR3 is made up of 15 amino acids. Per the germline V gene, CDR1 is SNHLY and CDR2 is FYNNEI. In nucleotides, the CDR3 is TGTGCCAGCAGTGAATCAGCGGGAGGGCCAAACGAGCAGTACTTC. Encoded protein: CASSESAGGPNEQYF.

The rearrangement joins TRBV7-8 to TRBJ2-7; the match to TRBD2 covers 13 bases. The germline V gene encodes CDR1 SGHVS and CDR2 FQNEAQ. The CDR3 contains 17 residues. Losses at the gene ends were 5 bases for V and 0 bases for J; bases not matched to a gene: 7. The CDR3 DNA reads as TGTGCCAGCAGCATGACTAGCGGGAGGAAAAGCTCCTACGAGCAGTACTTC. This encodes CASSMTSGRKSSYEQYF.

The chain has TRBV7-9 and TRBJ2-2; D not resolved. The V end lost 5 bases, the J end lost 2 bases, and 12 bases lay between the germline ends. Germline V CDR1 and CDR2: SEHNR, FQNEAQ (reference sequence). The CDR3 loop spans 15 amino acids. For the CDR3, the DNA is TGTGCCAGCAGCACATGGACCCTTAACACCGGGGAGCTGTTTTTT. It yields the protein CASSTWTLNTGELFF.

The chain uses TRBV7-9 and TRBJ2-5; 7 bases align to TRBD2. This CDR3 comprises 13 residues. V shed 6 bases, J shed 5 bases, and the junction held 6 bases outside the gene matches. Looked up from germline, CDR1 is SEHNR and CDR2 is FQNEAQ (reference sequence). The CDR3 reads CASRSGGKETQYF. The CDR3 nucleotides are TGTGCCAGCAGATCCGGGGGGAAGGAGACCCAGTACTTC.

This rearrangement joins TRBV28 to TRBJ1-5; 7 bases fit TRBD1. V lost 5 bases to trimming and J lost 2 bases; unmatched junction nucleotides: 3. The CDR3 is 14 residues long. Germline CDR1 and CDR2: MDHEN and SYDVKM. The CDR3 DNA reads as TGTGCCAGCAGTACGGGACAGCGCAATCAGCCCCAGCATTTT. Amino acid sequence: CASSTGQRNQPQHF.

This chain connects TRBV6-1 to TRBJ2-1; 9 nucleotides align to TRBD2. Germline CDR1 MNHNS, CDR2 SASEGT. The CDR3 is 15 residues long. The J segment lost 8 bases and the V segment lost 6 bases, leaving 11 bases of the junction unmatched. The DNA of the CDR3 is TGTGCCAGCAGATCCCTAGCGGGAAGATTGGATGAGCAGTTCTTC. Translation: CASRSLAGRLDEQFF.